The source of this T cell receptor (beta chain) is a study of blood T cell repertoires in COVID-19. The overall study: The study drew acute and convalescent COVID-19 samples from the United States, Italy and Spain. PBMCs, B-cell-depleted T cells, or T cells were the source of the cDNA or gDNA that made up the material.

This CDR3 is 14 amino acids long. V shed 5 bases and J shed 0 bases, with 9 bases lying between them. The germline V gene has CDR1 MNHNY and CDR2 SVGAGI (reference sequence). This clone has a handful of counts. Sequenced by immunoSEQ multiplex PCR; TCRdb stores in-frame clones only, minus some. The sample lists 90,000 to 150,000 clones; about 85% were seen once. The rearrangement links TRBV6-6 to TRBJ2-3, with D possibly matching TRBD2 (5 bases). The receptor was derived from a human donor in a cohort sampled during active COVID-19. The material sequenced was peripheral blood. CDR3 sequence: CASSPRTSTDTQYF. For the CDR3, the DNA is TGTGCCAGCAGTCCCCGGACTAGCACAGATACGCAGTATTTT.